A single sample gave rise to the 18 T cell receptor beta chains below, sequenced in a study of cytomegalovirus exposure and HLA in healthy donors. Measured with immunoSEQ multiplex PCR; TCRdb has only the in-frame clones, and not every one. The repertoire holds fewer than 250,000 clones, around 78% seen once, with around 5.6% in the top ten. The specimen sequenced was PBMCs. These receptors all stem from a woman aged 18-29 years in good health and CMV-seronegative.

The rearrangement links TRBV2 to TRBJ2-3; 8 positions agree with TRBD1. Unmatched junction bases numbered 5, after V lost 6 bases and J lost 3 bases. This CDR3 has 14 amino acids. In germline, CDR1 is SNHLY, CDR2 FYNNEI. Written as DNA, the CDR3 is TGTGCCAGCAGGACAGGGGCATGGACAGATACGCAGTATTTT. Its protein is CASRTGAWTDTQYF. The full variable domain, rest sourced from reference TRBV2 and TRBJ2-3, is EPEVTQTPSHQVTQMGQEVILRCVPISNHLYFYWYRQILGQKVEFLVSFYNNEISEKSEIFDDQFSVERPDGSNFTLKIRSTKLEDSAMYFCASRTGAWTDTQYFGPGTRLTVL.

This clone has a handful of counts. The sample carries other DNA sequences with the same CDR3. The chain recombines TRBV19 with TRBJ1-1; tentative D call: TRBD1 (5 bases). V lost 4 bases and J lost 0, with 6 bases in between. The length of the CDR3 is 13 residues. Germline V gene sequence: CDR1 LNHDA, CDR2 SQIVND (reference sequence). The CDR3 is CASSTGLNTEAFF. The CDR3 DNA is TGTGCCAGTAGTACAGGGCTGAACACTGAAGCTTTCTTT.

This clone was detected only once. The chain carries TRBV6-5 and TRBJ2-1, with D unclear. CDR1 is MNHEY, CDR2 SVGAGI, per germline. The V end lost 0 bases, the J end lost 2 bases, and 11 bases lay between the germline ends. This CDR3 comprises 16 residues. The CDR3 here is CASSYSGVGTYNEQFF. In DNA, the CDR3 is TGTGCCAGCAGTTACTCTGGGGTTGGGACCTACAATGAGCAGTTCTTC.

This chain joins TRBV2 and TRBJ2-1; TRBD2 matches at 10 bases. The junction had 7 bases not matched to a gene; V was cut back by 6 bases and J by 5 bases. Germline V gene data show CDR1 as SNHLY and CDR2 as FYNNEI. CDR3 length equals 15 residues. CDR3 residues: CASRSWLAGDNEQFF. The DNA of the CDR3 is TGTGCCAGCAGGTCTTGGCTAGCGGGGGACAATGAGCAGTTCTTC.

CDR3 DNA: TGTGCCAGCAGTTTACGAGCAGGGGTCAATCAGCCCCAGCATTTT. Residues: CASSLRAGVNQPQHF. This chain connects TRBV27 to TRBJ1-5; tentative D call: TRBD1 (6 bases). The CDR3 extends over 15 amino acids. CDR1 is MNHEY and CDR2 is SMNVEV in the germline V gene (reference sequence). V was shortened by 2 bases and J by 3 bases, with 11 bases between the two germline ends.

The chain recombines TRBV6-4 with TRBJ2-1, with TRBD2 identical over 8 bases. Germline trimming cut 2 bases from V and 7 bases from J; bases unmatched to any gene: 10. This CDR3 has 16 amino acids. Germline V gene lookup returns CDR1 MRHNA and CDR2 SNTAGT. CDR3: CASSDPIAGSRNEQFF. CDR3 DNA: TGTGCCAGCAGTGACCCCATAGCGGGGTCTAGAAATGAGCAGTTCTTC.

This clone was seen a few times. The chain is built from TRBV6-6 and TRBJ1-5; D gene unclear. The CDR3 runs 15 residues. Germline CDR1 reads MNHNY; CDR2 reads SVGAGI (reference sequence). The ends were cut back, 2 bases at V and 2 bases at J, with 10 bases in the middle. CDR3 residues: CASSYVFYGNQPQHF. The CDR3, as DNA: TGTGCCAGCAGTTACGTTTTCTATGGCAATCAGCCCCAGCATTTT.

The rearrangement joins TRBV6-1 to TRBJ1-5, with a possible D match to TRBD1 (6 bases). CDR1 is MNHNS and CDR2 is SASEGT in the germline V gene. Trimming pared 2 bases from V and 6 bases from J, leaving 11 bases between. This CDR3 contains 14 residues. The CDR3 region has the DNA TGTGCCAGCAGTGAACGACAGGTCGGTCAGCCCCAGCATTTT. Amino acids: CASSERQVGQPQHF.

This clone appeared a single time. The gene calls are TRBV19 and TRBJ1-2; no definite D call. The CDR3 covers 12 residues. The V and J ends lost 7 bases and 4 bases respectively, with 10 bases between them. Germline-derived CDR1 and CDR2 are LNHDA and SQIVND (reference sequence). The CDR3 protein is CASKAVGYGYTF. In DNA form, the CDR3 reads TGTGCCAGTAAGGCTGTTGGCTATGGCTACACCTTC.

The gene calls are TRBV28 and TRBJ1-2; TRBD1 matches at 8 bases. CDR1 is MDHEN and CDR2 is SYDVKM in the germline V gene. The CDR3 contains 16 residues. V lost 1 base and J lost 5; bases outside the gene matches: 9. This chain's CDR3 is CASSLSLDRGLYGYTF. In DNA, the CDR3 is TGTGCCAGCAGTTTATCGTTAGACAGGGGCTTATATGGCTACACCTTC.

The chain recombines TRBV6-1 with TRBJ2-7; perhaps TRBD2 as D (6 bases). Deletions cut 11 bases from V and 1 base from J, with 15 bases between. The CDR3 extends over 13 amino acids. Germline V gene sequence: CDR1 MNHNS, CDR2 SASEGT. Written as DNA, the CDR3 is TGTGCCGGTGGGACTTCCCGATCCTACGAGCAGTACTTC. It translates to CAGGTSRSYEQYF.

This clone appeared once. The chain couples TRBV18 to TRBJ1-1; 7 bases line up with TRBD1. The CDR3 is made up of 15 amino acids. Trimming removed 4 bases from V and 4 bases from J; junction bases left unmatched: 9. Germline CDR1 KGHSH, CDR2 LQKENI. CDR3 bases: TGTGCCAGCTCACTCATAGACCCAGGGGGCACTGAAGCTTTCTTT. The encoded protein is CASSLIDPGGTEAFF.

The rearrangement links TRBV25-1 to TRBJ1-2; D perhaps matches TRBD1 (6 bases). Germline CDR1 reads MGHDK; CDR2 reads SYGVNS. There are 15 residues in the CDR3. The V end was cut by 2 bases, the J end by 7 bases, with 17 bases between. CDR3 DNA sequence: TGTGCCAGCAGTGAAGGGGGCCGGGCTCGGCCTGGCTACACCTTC. Its protein product is CASSEGGRARPGYTF.

The chain combines TRBV29-1 with TRBJ2-5, with D possibly matching TRBD1 (6 bases). The J call is doubtful: the DNA matches TRBJ2-7 better. Germline values: CDR1 SQVTM, CDR2 ANQGSEA. This CDR3 comprises 13 residues. In DNA, the CDR3 is TGCAGCGTCCATTGGGGGCTGGGCCACGAGCAGTACTTC. Translation gives CSVHWGLGHEQYF.

As to this clone: At the DNA level, this CDR3 is encoded by other sequences in the same sample as well. The CDR3 spells CASSPQGTGELFF. The CDR3 coding sequence is TGTGCCAGCAGTCCACAGGGGACCGGGGAGCTGTTTTTT. The J gene is TRBJ2-2, the V gene TRBV7-9, with 7 bases lining up with TRBD1. V shed 6 bases and J 5 bases; nucleotides not matched to a gene: 3. This CDR3 has 13 residues. In germline, CDR1 is SEHNR, CDR2 FQNEAQ (reference sequence).

This clone was counted only a few times. This chain uses TRBV19 with TRBJ1-2; TRBD1 matches 7 bases. The CDR3 runs 13 residues. V lost 4 bases and J lost 7; bases outside the gene matches: 6. Germline V CDR1 and CDR2: LNHDA, SQIVND (reference sequence). The DNA for the CDR3 is TGTGCCAGTAGTACCGACAGGGCGCGTGGCTACACCTTC. This sequence encodes CASSTDRARGYTF.

This rearrangement joins TRBV7-9 to TRBJ2-5; 7 bases map to TRBD1. V lost 4 bases, J lost 2 bases, and 13 bases stayed unmatched. This CDR3 is 17 amino acids long. Germline V CDR1 and CDR2: SEHNR, FQNEAQ (reference sequence). The CDR3 nucleotides read TGTGCCAGCAGCTCATACCAAGGGGGCAGCCGGCAAGAGACCCAGTACTTC. This codes for CASSSYQGGSRQETQYF.

V gene TRBV29-1 combines with J gene TRBJ2-7; 7 nucleotides match TRBD1. The CDR3 loop spans 14 amino acids. Germline V CDR1 and CDR2: SQVTM, ANQGSEA. V gave up 7 bases and J gave up 2 bases; unmatched junction bases: 11. CDR3: CSATLRQGAYEQYF. CDR3 coding DNA: TGCAGCGCCACTCTCCGACAGGGAGCCTACGAGCAGTACTTC.